This entry features one T cell receptor beta chain sequence. Its matching antigen is unknown. The sample originates from a study of breast tumors, draining lymph nodes, adjacent tissues. Study-wide findings and caveats: Tumor T cell lymph node origin was a supported hypothesis, not proven. Tumor TCR diversity was below lymph nodes but above nontumor tissue. Compared with basal-like, luminal-like tumors shared significantly more repertoire with nontumor tissue. Most tumor T cells seemingly derive from lymph node, then expand in tumor.

One entry per CDR3 protein, called by TCRdb with MiXCR from the multiplex PCR reads. The sample contains 66,000 or so distinct CDR3 sequences, less than 45% of which appear only once. This clonotype was sampled from a female donor with breast cancer. Some clones in this sample may be carry-over from other donors' samples. Sequenced: breast tumor tissue.

The CDR3 bases are TGCGCCAGCAGCGTCGACGGGGGTGAGGAGACCCAGTACTTC. Translated, it gives CASSVDGGEETQYF. J is TRBJ2-5 and V is TRBV5-1, with a possible D match to TRBD2 (6 bases). Trimming cost V 4 bases and J 5 bases, with 15 bases left between them. The CDR3 extends over 14 amino acids. CDR1 and CDR2 from the germline V gene are SGHRS and YFSETQ. The whole variable domain, filled in from reference TRBV5-1 and TRBJ2-5, reads KAGVTQTPRYLIKTRGQQVTLSCSPISGHRSVSWYQQTPGQGLQFLFEYFSETQRNKGNFPGRFSGRQFSNSRSEMNVSTLELGDSALYLCASSVDGGEETQYFGPGTRLLVL.